This T cell receptor (beta chain) was profiled in a study of human T cells and chemical hapten exposure. This clonotype occurred a few times. The CDR3 has 15 residues. Germline CDR1 SNHLY, CDR2 FYNNEI. After removal of 2 bases from V and 6 bases from J, the junction contained 4 bases not matched to a gene. Library preparation tagged each individual cDNA molecule with a unique molecular identifier. TCRdb ran MiXCR on the 5' RACE reads and lists one entry per CDR3 protein. The data hold 110,000 or so distinct CDR3 sequences, with roughly 18% observed a single time. Total RNA came from unfractionated whole blood.

This clonotype originated in a human donor in good health. The chain couples TRBV2 to TRBJ2-5; TRBD2 aligns across 12 bases. The CDR3, as DNA: TGTGCCAGCAGTGAAAGACTAGCGGGAGAGAAGACCCAGTACTTC. Translation: CASSERLAGEKTQYF.